The 20 T cell receptor beta chains reported below all come from one sample, sequenced in a study of T-cell reconstitution after alpha-beta-depleted transplantation in children (dated by TCRdb to the mid-2010s). The treatment or condition label, as the study defines it: allogeneic hematopoietic cell transplantation with graft depleted of TCRalphabeta T cells and CD19 B cells. Libraries came from PCR. TCRdb names Illumina HiSeq 2500 as the instrument used. TCR library preparation used molecular barcoding, with unique molecular identifiers applied to normalize quantification of the TCRbeta repertoire. TCRdb reprocessed the public reads (quality trimming at Q25 with fastp, clone calling with MiXCR) and kept in-frame beta chains. Rows are combined by CDR3 protein, so each entry shows the most common genes and DNA. The sample yields some 200,000 distinct CDR3 sequences; approximately 11% were counted once. The ten largest make up roughly 27% of the sample.

The source material was PBMCs, sampled before TCRalphabeta/CD19-depleted stem cell transplant. These TCRs come from a child under two years old with acute myeloid leukemia, due to receive a stem cell transplant.

With regard to this clonotype: With a much larger clone just one base away, this may be a read error. The chain combines TRBV3-1 with TRBJ2-1; D gene ambiguous. The CDR3 is 12 residues long. Trimming stripped 3 bases from V and 9 bases from J, with 9 bases between. The germline V gene encodes CDR1 LGHDT and CDR2 YNNKEL (reference sequence). Here the CDR3 DNA reads TGTGCCAGCAGCCACACTAACGCTGAGCAGTTCTTC. This codes for CASSHTNAEQFF.

This clonotype has ten or more counts. V gene TRBV29-1 combines with J gene TRBJ2-7; D perhaps matches TRBD1 (5 bases). CDR1 SQVTM and CDR2 ANQGSEA come from the germline V gene. V lost 8 bases to trimming and J lost 5 bases, with 7 bases between them. The CDR3 covers 9 residues. In DNA form, the CDR3 reads TGCAGCCTCAGGGACGAGCAGTACTTC. This translates into CSLRDEQYF.

This clonotype was counted many times. This chain uses TRBV6-5 with TRBJ2-1, with D hard to call. This CDR3 region has 11 residues. V lost 6 bases, J lost 7 bases, and 7 bases lay in between. Germline CDR1 is MNHEY and CDR2 is SVGAGI. CDR3 coding DNA: TGTGCCAGCAGGACTTATAATGAGCAGTTCTTC. Amino acids: CASRTYNEQFF.

Only a few counts were recorded for this clonotype. The chain combines TRBV29-1 with TRBJ2-5; 7 bases are a match to TRBD1. The CDR3 extends over 13 amino acids. Germline CDR1 reads SQVTM; CDR2 reads ANQGSEA. The V segment lost 6 bases and the J segment 3 bases; nucleotides outside the gene matches: 7. CDR3 DNA: TGCAGCGTAACAGGGGTCGGCGAAGAGACCCAGTACTTC. It is translated as CSVTGVGEETQYF.

Many counts were recorded for this clonotype. The genes are TRBV20-1 and TRBJ2-7; tentatively, D is TRBD2 (6 bases). CDR1 is DFQATT, CDR2 SNEGSKA, per germline (reference sequence). The CDR3 covers 13 residues. Trimming pared 0 bases from V and 4 bases from J, leaving 10 bases between. The CDR3 loop is CSARDRREYEQYF. In nucleotides, the CDR3 is TGCAGTGCTAGAGATCGGAGGGAGTACGAGCAGTACTTC.

J is TRBJ2-7 and V is TRBV3-1; tentatively, D is TRBD1 (6 bases). V dropped 8 bases and J dropped 7 bases, with 15 bases sitting between them. CDR1 LGHDT and CDR2 YNNKEL come from the germline V gene (reference sequence). This CDR3 is 12 amino acids long. The CDR3 spells CASSQGTGEQYF. The CDR3 DNA sequence: TGTGCCAGCTCACAGGGCACGGGGGAGCAGTACTTC.

This sequence joins TRBV3-1 and TRBJ1-2; 10 bases align to TRBD1. Losses at the gene ends were 4 bases for V and 8 bases for J; bases not matched to a gene: 7. CDR1 and CDR2 (germline): LGHDT, YNNKEL (reference sequence). The CDR3 covers 14 residues. CDR3 residues: CASSPSTGGLGYTF. The DNA for the CDR3 is TGTGCCAGCAGCCCCTCGACAGGGGGCCTAGGCTACACCTTC.

The table lists this clonotype with many counts. The chain combines TRBV5-1 with TRBJ1-1; D may be TRBD1 (5 bases). The CDR3 runs to 17 residues. Trimming took off 1 base at V and 5 bases at J, with 21 bases between the two ends. CDR1 is SGHRS, CDR2 YFSETQ, per germline. The CDR3 DNA reads as TGCGCCAGCAGCTTGACCGGGGCGCGGTCAGGAAGGACTGAAGCTTTCTTT. Translation: CASSLTGARSGRTEAFF.

A remark on this clonotype: The junction departs from germline at one end; a sequencing error may be responsible. The V and J genes are TRBV24-1 and TRBJ2-2; no reliable D call. Germline lookup yields CDR1 KGHDR and CDR2 SFDVKD. The CDR3 spans 12 residues. The CDR3 reads CDTSMWPGELFF. CDR3 DNA: TGTGACACCAGTATGTGGCCCGGGGAGCTGTTTTTT.

In its sample, this clonotype was seen many times. J is TRBJ2-5 and V is TRBV20-1; D may correspond to TRBD1 or TRBD2 (5 bases each). Between the trimmed V and J ends, which lost 0 bases and 1 base, there was a span of 12 bases. CDR3 length equals 15 residues. Germline V gene lookup returns CDR1 DFQATT and CDR2 SNEGSKA (reference sequence). DNA of the CDR3: TGCAGTGCTAGAGATCGGCTGGGGACCCAAGAGACCCAGTACTTC. It codes for CSARDRLGTQETQYF.

In its sample, this clonotype was seen many times. The rearrangement joins TRBV5-1 to TRBJ2-3; 8 nucleotides match TRBD2. J was trimmed by 6 bases and V by 2 bases; bases with no gene match: 2. The CDR3 runs 13 residues. The germline gives CDR1 SGHRS, CDR2 YFSETQ. Written as DNA, the CDR3 is TGCGCCAGCAGCTTACTAGCGGATGATACGCAGTATTTT. Amino acid sequence: CASSLLADDTQYF.

This clonotype has at least ten counts. This chain connects TRBV20-1 to TRBJ2-1; 15 bases map to TRBD2. Germline CDR1 DFQATT, CDR2 SNEGSKA (reference sequence). The CDR3 has 16 residues. Trimming took 6 bases from V and 7 from J; bases not matched to a gene: 10. This CDR3 reads CSATGLAGGFGNEQFF. CDR3 DNA: TGCAGTGCCACAGGACTAGCGGGAGGGTTTGGGAATGAGCAGTTCTTC.

This clonotype was observed many times. The chain carries TRBV12-3 or TRBV12-4 and TRBJ2-3; TRBD2 agrees at 9 bases. The CDR3 runs to 13 residues. V was pared by 6 bases and J by 6 bases, with 4 bases of the junction left unmatched. Written as DNA, the CDR3 is TGTGCCAGCAGAACTAGCGGGTCTGATACGCAGTATTTT. This gives the protein CASRTSGSDTQYF.

This clonotype was detected ten times or more. This rearrangement joins TRBV12-3 or TRBV12-4 to TRBJ1-5; possibly TRBD1 for D (6 bases). Trimming shortened V by 4 bases and J by 3 bases, and 10 bases separated the two germline ends. The CDR3 spans 14 residues. The DNA of the CDR3 is TGTGCCAGCAGTTGGGGACAATTCAATCAGCCCCAGCATTTT. Translated: CASSWGQFNQPQHF.

This clonotype was seen a single time. This may come from a read error, since a much larger clone is one base off. J is TRBJ2-1 and V is TRBV20-1; 14 bases line up with TRBD2. The length of the CDR3 is 17 residues. V was pared by 8 bases and J by 2 bases, with 11 bases of the junction left unmatched. CDR1 is DFQATT, CDR2 SNEGSKA, per germline (reference sequence). The CDR3 protein is CSTTRLAGGPAYNEQFF. The DNA of the CDR3 is TGCAGTACTACGCGACTAGCGGGAGGGCCGGCCTACAATGAGCAGTTCTTC.

In its sample, this clonotype was seen a few times. CDR3 in DNA: TGTGCCAGCAGTTCAAGACTCGTCACAGATACGCAGTATTTT. Translation: CASSSRLVTDTQYF. V and J are TRBV12-3 or TRBV12-4 and TRBJ2-3; no reliable D call. This CDR3 comprises 14 residues. The germline V and J ends were trimmed by 4 bases and 2 bases, with 10 bases remaining between them.

This clonotype was counted ten times or more. V is TRBV18 and J is TRBJ2-3, with TRBD1 matching over 7 bases. The germline gives CDR1 KGHSH, CDR2 LQKENI. J lost 3 bases, V lost 3 bases, and 6 bases had no gene match. This CDR3 has 15 residues. CDR3 loop: CASSPGQVGTDTQYF. The CDR3 coding sequence is TGTGCCAGCTCACCTGGACAGGTCGGGACAGATACGCAGTATTTT.

This clonotype has at least ten counts. This chain joins TRBV20-1 and TRBJ2-3; 10 positions match TRBD2. The CDR3 spans 16 residues. CDR1 is DFQATT, CDR2 SNEGSKA, per germline (reference sequence). The V gene end was trimmed by 3 bases and the J gene end by 5 bases; junction bases not matched to a gene: 11. The CDR3: CSARGASSGSLDTQYF. The DNA of the CDR3 is TGCAGTGCTAGGGGGGCTTCTAGCGGGAGTTTAGATACGCAGTATTTT.

This clonotype has at least ten counts. This chain connects TRBV29-1 to TRBJ2-7; TRBD1 or TRBD2 may be the D gene (5 bases each). Germline V gene data show CDR1 as SQVTM and CDR2 as ANQGSEA. Trimming took off 6 bases at V and 2 bases at J, with 11 bases between the two ends. This CDR3 is built from 12 residues. CDR3 nucleotide sequence: TGCAGCGTGGGGGACGGAGCCTACGAGCAGTACTTC. Encoded protein: CSVGDGAYEQYF.

This clonotype was counted ten times or more. Here the CDR3 reads CATAGLAGVREQFF. CDR3 nucleotide sequence: TGTGCCACCGCGGGACTAGCGGGAGTACGGGAGCAGTTCTTC. The chain uses TRBV15 and TRBJ2-1, with 14 bases that match TRBD2. The germline V gene has CDR1 LNHNV and CDR2 YYDKDF (reference sequence). This CDR3 spans 14 amino acids. The V gene end was trimmed by 8 bases and the J gene end by 10 bases; junction bases not matched to a gene: 7.